This T cell receptor beta chain was captured in a study of human T cells and chemical hapten exposure. Study at large: Patch tests applied 0.01% DPC to the upper back and were scored after 6 days. Broader study findings: Compared with pre-sensitization or healthy control sets, expanded TCRs clustered more.

The CDR3 totals 17 residues. The germline V gene encodes CDR1 KGHSH and CDR2 LQKENI. V gave up 2 bases and J gave up 4 bases; unmatched junction bases: 8. Sample time point: pre-sensitization, week 0. Treatment given: therapeutic diphenylcyclopropenone sensitization with weekly scalp DPC. Total RNA came from unfractionated whole blood. MiXCR was run by TCRdb on the RACE reads, yielding one entry per CDR3 protein. The table has about 80,000 distinct CDR3 sequences, around 13% seen once; the top ten hold roughly 4.5%. This clonotype was seen only a few times. Its matching antigen is unknown. The rearrangement uses TRBV18 and TRBJ2-1; TRBD2 matches 10 bases. The clonotype comes from a woman aged 50 to 60 with alopecia areata. Some clones in this sample may be carry-over from other donors' samples. Sequencing was performed on whole blood, taken in connection with sensitization to the hapten diphenylcyclopropenone (DPC). The CDR3 DNA is TGTGCCAGCTCACCATCTCGGACTAGCGGTATTTACAATGAGCAGTTCTTC. Amino acids: CASSPSRTSGIYNEQFF.